This TCR beta chain was obtained from a study of blood T cell repertoires in COVID-19. Clones were sequenced by immunoSEQ multiplex PCR, and TCRdb holds only the in-frame ones, with some missing. The table has some 500,000 clones, about 89% seen once; the top ten hold roughly 8%. Per germline, CDR1 LGHDT and CDR2 YNNKEL (reference sequence). This CDR3 has 15 residues. V dropped 1 base and J dropped 3; count of bases not matched to a gene: 5. The chain has TRBV3-1 (or the pseudogene TRBV3-2) and TRBJ1-1, with TRBD1 matching over 7 bases. The source is a woman aged 50 to 60 with COVID-19, enrolled during active disease. The source material was peripheral blood. In DNA form, the CDR3 reads TGTGCCAGCAGCCAAGGTAGGGGGCTATACACTGAAGCTTTCTTT. It yields the protein CASSQGRGLYTEAFF.